Below, 30 T cell receptor beta chains from the same sample are listed, as sequenced in a study of shared clonotypes between healthy human individuals. Here immunoSEQ multiplex PCR was the method, and the copy in TCRdb shows in-frame clones only, minus some. Found here are fewer than 600,000 clones, roughly three quarters of them singletons; the top ten hold approximately 13%. The source material was PBMCs. These receptors originate from a woman aged 40 to 55 in good health. Some clones in this sample may be carry-over from other donors' samples.

The rearrangement joins TRBV19 to TRBJ1-5; D remains ambiguous. The CDR3 consists of 17 residues. CDR1 is LNHDA, CDR2 SQIVND, per germline (reference sequence). V gave up 3 bases and J gave up 6 bases, with 21 bases separating them. CDR3 sequence: CASSIFQADEVSQPQHF. The CDR3 DNA reads as TGTGCCAGTAGTATCTTCCAGGCAGATGAGGTGAGTCAGCCCCAGCATTTT.

The chain has TRBV5-8 and TRBJ2-5, with TRBD2 matching over 7 bases. The CDR3 length is 14 residues. CDR1 SGHTS and CDR2 YDEGEE come from the germline V gene. Trimming at V came to 2 bases and at J to 3 bases, leaving 4 bases not matched to a gene. Written as DNA, the CDR3 is TGTGCCAGCAGCTTCGGGGGGAGAGAAGAGACCCAGTACTTC. Translation gives CASSFGGREETQYF. Drawing the rest from reference TRBV5-8 and TRBJ2-5, the complete variable domain is EAGVTQSPTHLIKTRGQQATLRCSPISGHTSVYWYQQALGLGLQFLLWYDEGEERNRGNFPPRFSGRQFPNYSSELNVNALELEDSALYLCASSFGGREETQYFGPGTRLLVL.

The chain recombines TRBV27 with TRBJ2-2; D may be TRBD1 (5 bases). Germline CDR1 and CDR2: MNHEY and SMNVEV (reference sequence). V lost 3 bases to trimming and J lost 6 bases, with 8 bases between them. There are 13 residues in the CDR3. The CDR3 nucleotides read TGTGCCAGCAGTTTGCGCAGGGCCGGGGAGCTGTTTTTT. Protein sequence: CASSLRRAGELFF.

The V gene is TRBV27, the J gene TRBJ2-5; D not resolved. There are 13 residues in the CDR3. Between the trimmed V and J ends, which lost 3 bases and 5 bases, there was a span of 10 bases. Germline lookup yields CDR1 MNHEY and CDR2 SMNVEV (reference sequence). The CDR3 sequence: CASSFRARETQYF. DNA of the CDR3: TGTGCCAGCAGTTTTAGGGCCCGGGAGACCCAGTACTTC.

The rearrangement joins TRBV6-1 to TRBJ1-4; the D gene is possibly TRBD1 (6 bases). CDR1 is MNHNS and CDR2 is SASEGT in the germline V gene. With 4 bases removed from V and 4 bases from J, the gap between germline ends came to 10 bases. CDR3 length equals 14 residues. In nucleotides, the CDR3 is TGTGCCAGCAGTGCACAGGGACTTAATGAAAAACTGTTTTTT. Its protein is CASSAQGLNEKLFF.

V and J are TRBV6-1 and TRBJ2-5, with 10 bases that match TRBD1. V shed 4 bases, J shed 7 bases, and the junction held 6 bases outside the gene matches. This CDR3 contains 14 residues. The germline V gene encodes CDR1 MNHNS and CDR2 SASEGT. The CDR3, as DNA: TGTGCCAGCAGTGCGGGACAGGGGCTTGGGACCCAGTACTTC. The encoded protein is CASSAGQGLGTQYF.

The chain recombines TRBV28 with TRBJ2-3, with D possibly TRBD1 on 6 matching bases. There are 13 residues in the CDR3. V was clipped by 6 bases and J by 6 bases, with 13 bases between them. Per the germline V gene, CDR1 is MDHEN and CDR2 is SYDVKM. The CDR3 loop is CASSTTDRDTQYF. Here the CDR3 DNA reads TGTGCCAGCAGCACGACAGACAGGGATACGCAGTATTTT.

The chain is built from TRBV12-2 and TRBJ2-3; no DNA check was done on the table's D call, TRBD2. TRBV12-2 represents a pseudogene. The CDR3 has 16 amino acids. The CDR3 DNA follows: TGTGCAAGTCGCCCCCGACGATGGGAGCAGCGAGATACGCAGTATTTT. Protein: CASRPRRWEQRDTQYF.

This clone has more than one count but fewer than ten. The chain uses TRBV19 and TRBJ1-1; a weak D match, TRBD1 (6 bases). The CDR3 sequence is 13 residues long. Germline CDR1 and CDR2: LNHDA and SQIVND (reference sequence). The V end lost 6 bases, the J end lost 5 bases, and 13 bases lay between the germline ends. Written as DNA, the CDR3 is TGTGCCAGTAGCTCAGGGGTAGGTACTGAAGCTTTCTTT. Amino acid sequence: CASSSGVGTEAFF.

V and J are TRBV7-2 and TRBJ2-5, with a possible D match to TRBD2 (6 bases). The V end lost 5 bases, the J end lost 4 bases, and 17 bases lay between the germline ends. CDR1 and CDR2 from the germline V gene are SGHTA and FQGNSA. This CDR3 contains 15 residues. In DNA, the CDR3 is TGTGCCAGCAGCCATGGCCAGGGAGGTGGAGAGACCCAGTACTTC. It codes for CASSHGQGGGETQYF. The variable domain in full, with the rest retrieved from reference TRBV7-2 and TRBJ2-5, is GAGVSQSPSNKVTEKGKDVELRCDPISGHTALYWYRQSLGQGLEFLIYFQGNSAPDKSGLPSDRFSAERTGGSVSTLTIQRTQQEDSAVYLCASSHGQGGGETQYFGPGTRLLVL.

The rearrangement joins TRBV7-8 to TRBJ2-7; D is perhaps TRBD1 (6 bases). CDR3 length equals 14 residues. The germline V and J ends were trimmed by 6 bases and 0 bases, with 12 bases remaining between them. Per the germline V gene, CDR1 is SGHVS and CDR2 is FQNEAQ. The CDR3 loop is CASSSGQFSYEQYF. CDR3 nucleotides: TGTGCCAGCAGTTCCGGACAGTTCTCCTACGAGCAGTACTTC.

This clone showed up just once. The V and J genes are TRBV28 and TRBJ2-7, with 9 bases that match TRBD1. The CDR3 is made up of 15 amino acids. The J segment lost 2 bases and the V segment lost 5 bases, leaving 7 bases of the junction unmatched. Germline V CDR1 and CDR2: MDHEN, SYDVKM. CDR3 nucleotides: TGTGCCAGCAGTCCGCGGGACAGGGCTACCTACGAGCAGTACTTC. Translation gives CASSPRDRATYEQYF.

The chain combines TRBV7-2 with TRBJ2-3, with 10 bases identical to TRBD2. The CDR3 extends over 16 amino acids. Germline CDR1 and CDR2: SGHTA and FQGNSA. V shed 4 bases, J shed 6 bases, and the junction held 10 bases outside the gene matches. The CDR3 here is CASSWTSGHPADTQYF. The CDR3 region has the DNA TGTGCCAGCAGCTGGACTAGCGGTCACCCGGCGGATACGCAGTATTTT.

This clone was picked up a small number of times. The rearrangement joins TRBV19 to TRBJ1-1, with a possible D match to TRBD1 (5 bases). CDR3 length: 15 amino acids. Germline CDR1 and CDR2: LNHDA and SQIVND (reference sequence). Trimming removed 7 bases at V and 3 bases at J, with 18 bases between. As DNA, the CDR3 is TGTGCCAGTACACCCCTCGGCAGGGCGGACACTGAAGCTTTCTTT. Translation gives CASTPLGRADTEAFF.

The V gene is TRBV5-4, the J gene TRBJ1-5; the D gene is possibly TRBD1 (6 bases). CDR3 length equals 13 residues. In germline, CDR1 is SGHNT, CDR2 YYREEE (reference sequence). Trimming stripped 3 bases from V and 8 bases from J, with 12 bases between. The CDR3 DNA reads as TGTGCCAGCAGCTGGGACAATGGGGAGCCCCAGCATTTT. Protein: CASSWDNGEPQHF.

This chain uses TRBV29-1 with TRBJ1-1; 8 bases are shared with TRBD1. The CDR3 runs to 12 residues. Germline V gene sequence: CDR1 SQVTM, CDR2 ANQGSEA. J gave up 4 bases and V 7 bases, and 5 bases lay outside the gene matches. The CDR3: CSALTGGTEAFF. As DNA, the CDR3 is TGCAGCGCCCTTACAGGGGGCACTGAAGCTTTCTTT.

The CDR3 DNA is TGTGCCAGCAGCATGGGACAGGGGTCGGAGCAGTACTTC. Its translation: CASSMGQGSEQYF. The V and J genes are TRBV28 and TRBJ2-7; 10 bases are shared with TRBD1. Trimming removed 6 bases from V and 7 bases from J; junction bases left unmatched: 6. Germline CDR1 and CDR2: MDHEN and SYDVKM. The CDR3 length is 13 residues.

The gene calls are TRBV5-1 and TRBJ2-3, with D perhaps TRBD2 (6 bases). The length of the CDR3 is 15 residues. Germline V CDR1 and CDR2: SGHRS, YFSETQ. V lost 2 bases, J lost 0 bases, and 10 bases lay in between. The DNA for the CDR3 is TGCGCCAGCAGCTTTAGCGGCACTAGCACAGATACGCAGTATTTT. Amino acid sequence: CASSFSGTSTDTQYF. Based on the CDR3 plus reference TRBV5-1 and TRBJ2-3, the full variable domain is KAGVTQTPRYLIKTRGQQVTLSCSPISGHRSVSWYQQTPGQGLQFLFEYFSETQRNKGNFPGRFSGRQFSNSRSEMNVSTLELGDSALYLCASSFSGTSTDTQYFGPGTRLTVL.

This clone was recorded a few times. The chain carries TRBV10-3 and TRBJ2-2, with D perhaps being TRBD1 or TRBD2 (5 bases each). V lost 5 bases and J lost 2, with 15 bases in between. The CDR3 sequence is 16 residues long. Germline CDR1 is ENHRY and CDR2 is SYGVKD. The CDR3 loop is CAISRDGPPNTGELFF. The CDR3, as DNA: TGTGCCATCAGTCGGGACGGCCCCCCAAACACCGGGGAGCTGTTTTTT.

To note about this clone: This likely stems from a read error, as it lies one base from a far larger clone. The genes are TRBV28 and TRBJ2-7, with 13 bases aligning to TRBD2. CDR3 length: 19 amino acids. CDR1 and CDR2 (germline): MDHEN, SYDVKM. The CDR3 here is CAGSPRTSGRRGLSYEQYF. In nucleotides, the CDR3 is TGTGCCGGCAGTCCGCGGACTAGCGGGAGAAGGGGTCTCTCCTACGAGCAGTACTTC.

This chain joins TRBV11-2 and TRBJ1-4; TRBD1 might be the D (5 bases). The V and J ends lost 0 bases and 16 bases respectively, with 15 bases between them. This CDR3 has 13 residues. CDR1 and CDR2 (germline): SGHAT, FQNNGV. Written as DNA, the CDR3 is TGTGCCAGCAGCTTAGATCGGGACCCGCCTCCGTTTTTT. This codes for CASSLDRDPPPFF.

This clone has just one count. The chain recombines TRBV5-1 with TRBJ2-6; D is ambiguous. The CDR3 spans 14 residues. V was clipped by 7 bases and J by 0 bases, with 8 bases between them. Germline V lookup: CDR1 SGHRS, CDR2 YFSETQ. The CDR3 DNA sequence: TGCGCCAGCCGAGACTCCTCTGGGGCCAACGTCCTGACTTTC. As protein: CASRDSSGANVLTF.

The chain employs TRBV2 and TRBJ2-7, with D perhaps matching TRBD1 (6 bases). The V end lost 5 bases, the J end lost 4 bases, and 9 bases lay between the germline ends. The CDR3 loop spans 12 amino acids. Germline V gives CDR1 SNHLY, CDR2 FYNNEI. The CDR3 DNA reads as TGTGCCAGCAGTACAGGGCTTTACGAGCAGTACTTC. It yields the protein CASSTGLYEQYF.

The CDR3 loop reads CASSSSGQGASGELFF. CDR3 nucleotide sequence: TGCGCCAGCAGCTCGTCAGGACAGGGGGCATCCGGGGAGCTGTTTTTT. V is TRBV5-1 and J is TRBJ2-2, with TRBD1 identical over 11 bases. The V and J ends lost 3 bases and 6 bases, in that order; junction bases with no gene match: 7. Germline V gene lookup returns CDR1 SGHRS and CDR2 YFSETQ. The CDR3 contains 16 residues. The variable domain in full, completed from reference TRBV5-1 and TRBJ2-2, reads KAGVTQTPRYLIKTRGQQVTLSCSPISGHRSVSWYQQTPGQGLQFLFEYFSETQRNKGNFPGRFSGRQFSNSRSEMNVSTLELGDSALYLCASSSSGQGASGELFFGEGSRLTVL.

The genes are TRBV18 and TRBJ1-2, with 7 nucleotides matching TRBD1. This CDR3 contains 14 residues. Germline V gene lookup returns CDR1 KGHSH and CDR2 LQKENI. J lost 6 bases, V lost 0 bases, and 4 bases had no gene match. The CDR3 DNA follows: TGTGCCAGCTCACCACCGTCCAGGGGGGATGGCTACACCTTC. Protein product: CASSPPSRGDGYTF.

This clone occurred once. The genes are TRBV30 and TRBJ1-3; no reliable D call. The CDR3 extends over 13 amino acids. Trimming stripped 4 bases from V and 4 bases from J, with 11 bases between. Germline V lookup: CDR1 GTSNPN, CDR2 SVGIG (reference sequence). This CDR3 reads CAWNLKAGNTIYF. The CDR3 nucleotides read TGTGCCTGGAACCTCAAGGCCGGAAACACCATATATTTT.

The chain uses TRBV18 and TRBJ2-5, with TRBD2 matching 7 bases. The length of the CDR3 is 16 residues. The ends lost 1 base at V and 2 bases at J; junction bases unmatched: 7. CDR1 is KGHSH, CDR2 LQKENI, per germline. CDR3 protein: CASSPRSGGVQETQYF. The DNA for the CDR3 is TGTGCCAGCTCACCACGATCTGGGGGGGTACAAGAGACCCAGTACTTC.

The chain employs TRBV5-1 and TRBJ1-1, with 7 bases aligning to TRBD1. J was trimmed by 3 bases and V by 6 bases; bases with no gene match: 14. Germline CDR1 is SGHRS and CDR2 is YFSETQ. CDR3 length equals 16 residues. The CDR3 sequence is CASIGHGGGRDTEAFF. The CDR3 nucleotides are TGCGCCAGCATCGGGCACGGAGGGGGCCGTGACACTGAAGCTTTCTTT.

The chain uses TRBV7-7 and TRBJ2-5; a weak D match, TRBD1 (5 bases). The DNA matches TRBJ2-7 better at its end, which makes the J call doubtful. The CDR3 extends over 15 amino acids. The V gene's germline CDR1 is SSHAT and CDR2 FNYEAQ (reference sequence). The CDR3 is CASSSTDRSSYEQYF. The CDR3 region has the DNA TGTGCCAGCAGCTCCACCGACAGAAGCTCCTACGAGCAGTACTTC.

The table lists this clone with a few counts. The V call is TRBV25-1, the J call TRBJ2-2; 7 bases agree with TRBD1. V shed 6 bases and J 5 bases; nucleotides not matched to a gene: 12. The CDR3 length is 16 residues. Germline V gene lookup returns CDR1 MGHDK and CDR2 SYGVNS. The CDR3 region is CASRQTGRSGTGELFF. The CDR3 DNA follows: TGTGCCAGCAGGCAGACAGGGCGTTCAGGGACCGGGGAGCTGTTTTTT.